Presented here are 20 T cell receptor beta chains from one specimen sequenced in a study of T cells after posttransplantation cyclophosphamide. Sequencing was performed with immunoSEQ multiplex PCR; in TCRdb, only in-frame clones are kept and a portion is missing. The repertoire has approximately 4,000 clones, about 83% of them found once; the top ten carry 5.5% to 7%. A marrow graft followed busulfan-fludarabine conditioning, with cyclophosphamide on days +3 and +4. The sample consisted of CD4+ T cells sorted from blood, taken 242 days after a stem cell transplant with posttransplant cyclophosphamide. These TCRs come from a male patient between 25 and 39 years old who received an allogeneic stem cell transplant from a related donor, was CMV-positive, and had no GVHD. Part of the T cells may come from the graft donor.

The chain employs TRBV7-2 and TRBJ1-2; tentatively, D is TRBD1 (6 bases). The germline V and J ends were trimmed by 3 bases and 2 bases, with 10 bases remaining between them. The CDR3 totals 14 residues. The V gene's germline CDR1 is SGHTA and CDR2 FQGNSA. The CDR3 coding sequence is TGTGCCAGCAGCTTGGACAGCTCAAACTATGGCTACACCTTC. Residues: CASSLDSSNYGYTF.

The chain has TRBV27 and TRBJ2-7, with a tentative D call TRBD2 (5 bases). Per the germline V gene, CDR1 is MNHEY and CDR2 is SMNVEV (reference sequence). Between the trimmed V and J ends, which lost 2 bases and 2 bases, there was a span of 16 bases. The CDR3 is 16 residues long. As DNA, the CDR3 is TGTGCCAGCAGTTTAACGGGTGTGCGGGTTGCCTACGAGCAGTACTTC. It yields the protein CASSLTGVRVAYEQYF.

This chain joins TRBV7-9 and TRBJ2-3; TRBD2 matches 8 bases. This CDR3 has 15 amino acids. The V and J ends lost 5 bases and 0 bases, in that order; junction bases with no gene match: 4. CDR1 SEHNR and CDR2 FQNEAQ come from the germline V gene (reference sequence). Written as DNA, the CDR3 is TGTGCCAGCAGCGCGCGGGGGGCCAGCACAGATACGCAGTATTTT. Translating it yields CASSARGASTDTQYF.

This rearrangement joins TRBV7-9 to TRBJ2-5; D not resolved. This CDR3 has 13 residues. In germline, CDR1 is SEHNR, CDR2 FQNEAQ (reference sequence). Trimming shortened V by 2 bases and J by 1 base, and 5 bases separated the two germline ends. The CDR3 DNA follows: TGTGCCAGCAGCTTAAGTAGCCAAGAGACCCAGTACTTC. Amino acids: CASSLSSQETQYF.

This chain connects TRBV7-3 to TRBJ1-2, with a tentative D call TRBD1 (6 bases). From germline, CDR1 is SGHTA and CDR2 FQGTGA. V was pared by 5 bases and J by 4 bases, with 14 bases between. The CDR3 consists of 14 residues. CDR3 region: CASSPSQGSYGYTF. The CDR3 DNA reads TGTGCCAGCAGCCCATCACAGGGATCCTATGGCTACACCTTC.

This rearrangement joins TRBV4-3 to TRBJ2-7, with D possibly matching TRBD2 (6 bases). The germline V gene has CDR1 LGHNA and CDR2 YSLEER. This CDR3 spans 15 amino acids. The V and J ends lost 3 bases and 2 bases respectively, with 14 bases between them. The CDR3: CASSHLLSGPYEQYF. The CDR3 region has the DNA TGCGCCAGCAGCCATTTGCTTAGCGGACCCTACGAGCAGTACTTC.

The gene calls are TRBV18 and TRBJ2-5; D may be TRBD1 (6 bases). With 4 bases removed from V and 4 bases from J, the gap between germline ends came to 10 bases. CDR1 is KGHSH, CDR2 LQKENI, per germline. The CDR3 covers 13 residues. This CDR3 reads CASSRGHRETQYF. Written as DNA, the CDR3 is TGTGCCAGCTCACGGGGGCATCGAGAGACCCAGTACTTC.

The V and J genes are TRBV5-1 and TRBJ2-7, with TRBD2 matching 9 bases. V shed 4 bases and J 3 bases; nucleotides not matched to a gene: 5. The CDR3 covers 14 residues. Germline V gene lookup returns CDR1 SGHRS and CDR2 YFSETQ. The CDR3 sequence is CASSQTSGSYEQYF. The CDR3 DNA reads TGCGCCAGCAGCCAGACTAGCGGTAGCTACGAGCAGTACTTC.

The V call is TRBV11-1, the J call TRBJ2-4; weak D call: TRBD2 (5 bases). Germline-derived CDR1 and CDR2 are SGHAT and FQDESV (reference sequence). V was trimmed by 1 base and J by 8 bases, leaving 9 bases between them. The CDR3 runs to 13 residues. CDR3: CASSLVAGYIQYF. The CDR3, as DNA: TGTGCCAGCAGCTTAGTCGCGGGTTACATTCAGTACTTC. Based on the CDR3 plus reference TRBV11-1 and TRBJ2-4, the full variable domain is EAEVAQSPRYKITEKSQAVAFWCDPISGHATLYWYRQILGQGPELLVQFQDESVVDDSQLPKDRFSAERLKGVDSTLKIQPAELGDSAMYLCASSLVAGYIQYFGAGTRLSVL.

The CDR3 spells CASSRGTGTGEKLFF. CDR3 sequence (DNA): TGTGCCAGCAGCCGGGGGACAGGGACAGGTGAAAAACTGTTTTTT. The chain uses TRBV7-2 and TRBJ1-4; 9 nucleotides agree with TRBD1. The CDR3 sequence is 15 residues long. Germline V CDR1 and CDR2: SGHTA, FQGNSA. V lost 5 bases to trimming and J lost 7 bases; unmatched junction nucleotides: 8.

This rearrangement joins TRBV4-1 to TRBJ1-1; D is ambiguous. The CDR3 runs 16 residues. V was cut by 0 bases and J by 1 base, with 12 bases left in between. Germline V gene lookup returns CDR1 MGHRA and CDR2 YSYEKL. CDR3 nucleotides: TGCGCCAGCAGCCAAGATAGGTGGAGAAAGAACACTGAAGCTTTCTTT. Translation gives CASSQDRWRKNTEAFF.

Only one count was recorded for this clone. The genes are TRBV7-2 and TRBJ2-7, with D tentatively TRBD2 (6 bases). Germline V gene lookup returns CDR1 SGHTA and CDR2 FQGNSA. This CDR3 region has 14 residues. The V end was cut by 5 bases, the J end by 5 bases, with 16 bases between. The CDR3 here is CASSVRGLADEQYF. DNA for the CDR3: TGTGCCAGCAGCGTACGAGGGTTAGCGGACGAGCAGTACTTC.

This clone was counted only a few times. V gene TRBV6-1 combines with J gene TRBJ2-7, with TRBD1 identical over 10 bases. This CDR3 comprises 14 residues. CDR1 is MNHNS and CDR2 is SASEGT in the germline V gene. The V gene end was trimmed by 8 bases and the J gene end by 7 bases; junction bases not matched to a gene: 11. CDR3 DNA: TGTGCCAGCGAGCGGGGGACAGGGGCGAGAGAGCAGTACTTC. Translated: CASERGTGAREQYF.

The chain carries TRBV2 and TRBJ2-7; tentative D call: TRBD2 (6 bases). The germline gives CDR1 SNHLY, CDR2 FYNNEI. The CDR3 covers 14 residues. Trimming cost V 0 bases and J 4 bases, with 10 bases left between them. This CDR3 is CASSEALGSYEQYF. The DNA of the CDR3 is TGTGCCAGCAGTGAAGCACTCGGGAGTTACGAGCAGTACTTC.

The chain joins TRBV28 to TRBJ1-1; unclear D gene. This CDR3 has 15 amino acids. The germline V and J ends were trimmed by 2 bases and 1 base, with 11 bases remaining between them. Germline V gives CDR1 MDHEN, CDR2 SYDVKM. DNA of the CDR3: TGTGCCAGCAGTTTAGGTCGAAGCGGGAACACTGAAGCTTTCTTT. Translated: CASSLGRSGNTEAFF.

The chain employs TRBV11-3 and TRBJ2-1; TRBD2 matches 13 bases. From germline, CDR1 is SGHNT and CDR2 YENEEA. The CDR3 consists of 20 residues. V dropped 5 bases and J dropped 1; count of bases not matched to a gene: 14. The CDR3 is CASSTRQRTSGSPSYNEQFF. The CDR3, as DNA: TGTGCCAGCAGCACCCGACAGCGGACTAGCGGGAGCCCTTCCTACAATGAGCAGTTCTTC. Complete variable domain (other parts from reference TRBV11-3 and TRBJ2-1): EAGVVQSPRYKIIEKKQPVAFWCNPISGHNTLYWYLQNLGQGPELLIRYENEEAVDDSQLPKDRFSAERLKGVDSTLKIQPAELGDSAVYLCASSTRQRTSGSPSYNEQFFGPGTRLTVL.

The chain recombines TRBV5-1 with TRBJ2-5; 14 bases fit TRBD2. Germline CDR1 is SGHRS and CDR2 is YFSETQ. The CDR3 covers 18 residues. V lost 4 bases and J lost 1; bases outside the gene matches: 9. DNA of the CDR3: TGCGCCAGCAGCCCAGGACTAGCGGGGGGCACGATCCAAGAGACCCAGTACTTC. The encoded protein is CASSPGLAGGTIQETQYF.

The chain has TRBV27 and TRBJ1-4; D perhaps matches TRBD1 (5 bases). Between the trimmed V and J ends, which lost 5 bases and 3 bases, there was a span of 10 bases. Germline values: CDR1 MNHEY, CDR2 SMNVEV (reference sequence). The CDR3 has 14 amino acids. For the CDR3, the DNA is TGTGCCAGCAGTCCGAGACAGCCTAATGAAAAACTGTTTTTT. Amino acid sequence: CASSPRQPNEKLFF.

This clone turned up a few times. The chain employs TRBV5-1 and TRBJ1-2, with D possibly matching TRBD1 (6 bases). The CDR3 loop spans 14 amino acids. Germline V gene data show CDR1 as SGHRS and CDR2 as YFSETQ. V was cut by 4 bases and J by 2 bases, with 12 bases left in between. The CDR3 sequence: CASSRTQGNYGYTF. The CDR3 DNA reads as TGCGCCAGCAGCCGGACTCAGGGGAACTATGGCTACACCTTC.

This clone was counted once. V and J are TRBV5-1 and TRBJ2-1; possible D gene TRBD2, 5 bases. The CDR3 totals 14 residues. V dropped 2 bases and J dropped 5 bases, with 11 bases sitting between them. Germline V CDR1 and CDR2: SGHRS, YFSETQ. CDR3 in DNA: TGCGCCAGCAGCTTCGGGGTGGCGAACAATGAGCAGTTCTTC. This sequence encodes CASSFGVANNEQFF. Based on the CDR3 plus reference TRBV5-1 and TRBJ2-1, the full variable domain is KAGVTQTPRYLIKTRGQQVTLSCSPISGHRSVSWYQQTPGQGLQFLFEYFSETQRNKGNFPGRFSGRQFSNSRSEMNVSTLELGDSALYLCASSFGVANNEQFFGPGTRLTVL.